Detailed here is one T cell receptor beta chain. The antigen remains undetermined. TCRdb analysed the 5' RACE reads with MiXCR anew, one entry per CDR3 protein. The sample has about 430,000 distinct CDR3 sequences, roughly 18% seen once. This entry belongs to a study of T-cell memory formation after mild COVID-19. Study-level background: The TCR clusters were mostly specific to one donor.

Deletions cut 6 bases from V and 4 bases from J, with 10 bases between. CDR3 length equals 13 residues. From germline, CDR1 is MNHEY and CDR2 SVGAGI. Points from the study as a whole: Memory sampled before infection contained some responding clones, suggesting cross-reactive memory joined.

Material for sequencing was PBMCs or a T cell subset sorted from them (not recorded which). This TCR came from a young man who had mild COVID-19 (a few samples of this study predate the infection). Cell type and time point are not known. This chain links TRBV6-5 with TRBJ2-1; D possibly corresponds to TRBD1 (5 bases). CDR3 region: CASRRQFYNEQFF. The CDR3 region has the DNA TGTGCCAGCAGACGACAGTTTTACAATGAGCAGTTCTTC.